This T cell receptor beta chain was observed in a study of beta chain features in type 1 diabetes. Since all of the isolated RNA was reverse transcribed, expressed TCRB transcripts were what got sequenced. Measured with immunoSEQ multiplex PCR; TCRdb has only the in-frame clones, and not every one. The table has roughly 450,000 clones, about 15% seen once. This clone was detected a few times. What was sequenced was naive CD4+ T cells from blood. This clonotype was sampled from a man aged 30 to 39 in good health.

The CDR3 region is CASSFINGGQAREALHF. CDR3 nucleotide sequence: TGTGCCAGCAGCTTTATTAACGGCGGTCAGGCCCGTGAGGCCCTCCACTTT. V is TRBV7-9 and J is TRBJ1-6; D gene uncertain. The V and J ends lost 3 bases and 14 bases respectively, with 26 bases between them. The germline CDR1 and CDR2 sequences are SEHNR and FQNEAQ (reference sequence). The CDR3 extends over 17 amino acids.